This T cell receptor (beta chain) stems from a study of T cells in Graves' hyperthyroidism and ophthalmopathy. Overall study findings and caveats: In the blood, most expanded thyroid clonotypes above 0.001 appeared as well.

It was considered stable Graves' hyperthyroidism when ophthalmopathy did not progress within 18 months. Diagnoses were established using clinical symptoms, serum thyroxine and TRAb, thyroid ultrasound and orbital computed tomography. From approximately 9.3 ml of fresh peripheral blood, PBMCs were isolated. TCR beta CDR3 sequences were amplified from RNA transcripts. The study used the HTBI primer set for a first-round RT-PCR of the TCR CDR3. TCRdb called the multiplex PCR reads again in MiXCR, with one record for every CDR3 protein. The table has around 690,000 distinct CDR3 sequences, 15% to 20% seen once. Remarks on this clonotype: Its antigen is not known.

The CDR3 consists of 19 residues. With V trimmed by 3 bases and J by 2 bases, 10 bases remained unmatched. Germline V CDR1 and CDR2: DFQATT, SNEGSKA (reference sequence). Sequenced sample: blood. The TCR was taken from a man aged 50 to 59 with Graves' hyperthyroidism. The chain joins TRBV20-1 to TRBJ2-1; 16 positions match TRBD2. CDR3 DNA sequence: TGCAGTGCTAGGGGACTAGCGGGAGGGCCGGGTGTGGCCTACAATGAGCAGTTCTTC. This sequence encodes CSARGLAGGPGVAYNEQFF.